This is a list of T cell receptor beta chains from one sample in a study of graft-versus-host responses after intestinal transplantation. Some clones are missing from TCRdb's copy, which holds only in-frame ones; the method was immunoSEQ multiplex PCR. This table has around 37,000 clones, about nine tenths appearing once. The sample was ileum tissue, taken less than 210 days after intestinal transplant. The receptors come from a human patient who received an intestinal transplant, so some T cells may come from the graft donor. CDR3s include the opening cysteine and the closing phenylalanine or tryptophan. Fields, in order: V gene, clone size, D gene, J gene, CDR3 DNA, CDR3 protein. The D gene is left open where the match is weak. For some rows the clone size is stated as once, few or many, or as a class when expanded; others skip it.

TRBV7-8,NA,NA,TRBJ2-7,TGTGCCAGCAGCTTTCGAATGGGCGGGGGCCGGTGGGAGCAGTACTTC,CASSFRMGGGRWEQYF
TRBV27,NA,NA,TRBJ2-7,TGTGCCAGCAGTTTATCGGGTTGGGGATCCTACGAGCAGTACTTC,CASSLSGWGSYEQYF
TRBV7-9,NA,NA,TRBJ2-1,TGTGCCAGCAGCCAAACCCCCTACAATGAGCAGTTCTTC,CASSQTPYNEQFF
TRBV5-4,NA,NA,TRBJ2-7,TGTGCCAGCAGCTTGGGGGAGTCCTACGAGCAGTACTTC,CASSLGESYEQYF
TRBV28,NA,NA,TRBJ2-1,TGTGCCAGCAGTTTTACCCTCGCAGGCCGATCCTACAATGAGCAGTTCTTC,CASSFTLAGRSYNEQFF
TRBV7-8,NA,TRBD1,TRBJ2-1,TGTGCCAGCAGCTTAGTGTCGACAGGGGGCAATGAGCAGTTCTTC,CASSLVSTGGNEQFF
TRBV7-6,once,NA,TRBJ1-2,TGTGCCAGCAGCTTATTCCGGCGGGGCCAAGGCTACACCTTC,CASSLFRRGQGYTF
TRBV11-1,NA,NA,TRBJ2-1,TGTGCCAGCAGCTTAGAGGGAAGCTCCTACAATGAGCAGTTCTTC,CASSLEGSSYNEQFF
TRBV28,once,TRBD2,TRBJ2-2,TGTGCCAGCAACGGGCTAGCGGATCCCACCGGGGAGCTGTTTTTT,CASNGLADPTGELFF
TRBV6-5,NA,NA,TRBJ1-3,TGTGCCAGCAGGCCTCAGGGGAACTCTGGAAACACCATATATTTT,CASRPQGNSGNTIYF
TRBV5-4,NA,TRBD1,TRBJ1-2,TGTGCCAGCAGCTTCGGACAGGCTTACTATGGCTACACCTTC,CASSFGQAYYGYTF
TRBV18,NA,NA,TRBJ2-7,TGTGCCAGCTCACCACCAAGGGGTGATTCCTACGAGCAGTACTTC,CASSPPRGDSYEQYF
TRBV11-2,NA,TRBD2,TRBJ2-1,TGTGCCAGCAGCTTAGTTGGGACTAGCGGGAGCTACAATGAGCAGTTCTTC,CASSLVGTSGSYNEQFF
TRBV30,few,NA,TRBJ2-1,TGTGCCTGGAGACACGTTACAGAATACAATGAGCAGTTCTTC,CAWRHVTEYNEQFF
TRBV6-1,NA,NA,TRBJ2-1,TGTGCCAGCAGTCAGGGAGGGGGTAGTAAGCAGTTCTTC,CASSQGGGSKQFF
TRBV6-1,NA,NA,TRBJ2-3,TGTGCCAGCCAGGACAGTTATCTCACAGATACGCAGTATTTT,CASQDSYLTDTQYF
TRBV9,NA,NA,TRBJ2-3,TGTGCCAGCAGCGTCATTAGCGCCTCTGATACGCAGTATTTT,CASSVISASDTQYF
TRBV5-1,once,NA,TRBJ2-3,TGCGCCAGCAGCAATACAGGGATATCCACAGATACGCAGTATTTT,CASSNTGISTDTQYF
TRBV27,once,NA,TRBJ2-2,TGTGCCAGCAGTTTCCAGGGGTGGGACAGAGGGGGGGGCACCGGGGAGCTGTTTTTT,CASSFQGWDRGGGTGELFF
TRBV7-2,NA,TRBD1,TRBJ2-7,TGTGCCAGCAGCTTATCGGGACAGACTTACGAGCAGTACTTC,CASSLSGQTYEQYF
TRBV29-1,once,TRBD1,TRBJ2-1,TGCAGCACTAAACAGGGGTTTGAAGAGCAGTTCTTC,CSTKQGFEEQFF
TRBV2,NA,NA,TRBJ1-3,TGTGCCAGCAGCTACCGGGACGGTTCTGGAAACACCATATATTTT,CASSYRDGSGNTIYF
TRBV2,NA,TRBD1,TRBJ2-7,TGTGCCAGCTCAGACAGGACAGGGTCGCCCTACGAGCAGTACTTC,CASSDRTGSPYEQYF
TRBV7-7,NA,NA,TRBJ1-1,TGTGCTAGCAGCCCCCTGACCGGGAACACTGAAGCTTTCTTT,CASSPLTGNTEAFF
TRBV19,NA,NA,TRBJ2-7,TGTGCCAGTAGCCCCACCCCTCGCGAAAAGGGCAGTTACGAGCAGTACTTC,CASSPTPREKGSYEQYF
TRBV4-1,NA,NA,TRBJ1-1,TGCGCCAGCAGCCAAGATCTCAGGAACACTGAAGCTTTCTTT,CASSQDLRNTEAFF
TRBV7-8,NA,NA,TRBJ2-5,TGTGCCAGCAGCCCTCAAATGTACCAAGAGACCCAGTACTTC,CASSPQMYQETQYF
TRBV25-1,NA,TRBD2,TRBJ2-5,TGTGCCAGCAGTCATAGCGGGGGGGCGGAGACCCAGTACTTC,CASSHSGGAETQYF
TRBV4-1,NA,TRBD2,TRBJ2-7,TGCGCCAGCAGCCAAGGCCTAGCGGGAGGCCGCCCACCTTACGAGCAGTACTTC,CASSQGLAGGRPPYEQYF
TRBV27,NA,TRBD2,TRBJ2-7,TGTGCCAGCAGTCCCTCCCGGGGAGGGTACGAGCAGTACTTC,CASSPSRGGYEQYF
TRBV28,NA,NA,TRBJ1-1,TGTGCCAGCACCGACAGGAACACTGAAGCTTTCTTT,CASTDRNTEAFF
TRBV28,NA,NA,TRBJ1-2,TGTGCCAGCAGTTCCCTGGGGCAGGGCAGGAGCTATGGCTACACCTTC,CASSSLGQGRSYGYTF
TRBV4-2,NA,NA,TRBJ2-5,TGTGCCAGCAGCCAAGGGGCTGGGGAGACCCAGTACTTC,CASSQGAGETQYF
TRBV27,NA,TRBD1,TRBJ1-6,TGTGCCAGCAGGACAATGAGGGGGCCAAATTCACCCCTCCACTTT,CASRTMRGPNSPLHF
TRBV7-9,NA,NA,TRBJ1-1,TGTGCCAGCAGCCCCTTACAGAGAAACACTGAAGCTTTCTTT,CASSPLQRNTEAFF
TRBV4-1,NA,TRBD2,TRBJ2-1,TGCGCCAGCAGCCATAAAGCGGGAGGGCCGATCAATGAGCAGTTCTTC,CASSHKAGGPINEQFF
TRBV5-4,NA,TRBD1,TRBJ1-4,TGTGCCAGCAGCTCCGGACAGGGGGCAACTAATGAAAAACTGTTTTTT,CASSSGQGATNEKLFF
TRBV14,NA,NA,TRBJ1-4,TGTGCCAGCAGCCAAGCGGGGGCACAGGGTATAGGAAAACTGTTTTTT,CASSQAGAQGIGKLFF
TRBV5-1,NA,NA,TRBJ2-7,TGCGCCAGCAGCTGGACGGGACCCTACGAGCAGTACTTC,CASSWTGPYEQYF
TRBV6-1,NA,TRBD2,TRBJ2-3,TGTGCCAGCAGTGAATGGGTAGCGGGGGGCCCTTCAGATACGCAGTATTTT,CASSEWVAGGPSDTQYF
TRBV4-2,NA,TRBD1,TRBJ2-4,TGTGCCAGCAGCCATCTCACTGGGACAGCAGAGCCGTGGAGCTCGGAGTTCGGCAAAAACATTCAGTACTTC,CASSHLTGTAEPWSSEFGKNIQYF
TRBV15,NA,NA,TRBJ2-7,TGTGCCACCAGCAGAGATAGGACCGCGGGGGAGCAGTACTTC,CATSRDRTAGEQYF
TRBV19,NA,TRBD1,TRBJ1-1,TGTGCCAGTAGTAAGGGACAGGGGAACACTGAAGCTTTCTTT,CASSKGQGNTEAFF